This TCR beta chain was sequenced in a study of T cells after yellow fever vaccination. About the study: The authors prepared low-cell-number fractions using SMART-Seq v4 Ultra Low Input.

Overall study findings and caveats: By day 5 rather than day 15, the secondary response had peaked, though it was weaker.

This clonotype was seen a handful of times. Its antigen is unidentified. The CDR3 has 16 amino acids. Germline V gene lookup returns CDR1 SGHNT and CDR2 YENEEA. Trimming took 0 bases from V and 6 from J, leaving 16 bases between them. TCRdb ran MiXCR on the 5' RACE reads and lists one entry per CDR3 protein. The data show 500,000 to 650,000 distinct CDR3 sequences, roughly 12% seen once. The material sequenced was PBMCs, taken on the day of the yellow fever booster vaccination. This sequence was found in a man aged 25-45 years who received the YFV17D yellow fever vaccine. The V call is TRBV11-3, the J call TRBJ2-3; D is unresolved. CDR3 bases: TGTGCCAGCAGCTTAGATCGGTACCCGAGAGTGGATACGCAGTATTTT. The encoded protein is CASSLDRYPRVDTQYF.